This T cell receptor beta chain was obtained from a study of blood T cell repertoires in COVID-19. Using immunoSEQ multiplex PCR, the repertoire was profiled, and TCRdb retains in-frame clones only, with some absent. The sample lists some 130,000 clones, around nine tenths occurring once. With V trimmed by 9 bases and J by 4 bases, 10 bases remained unmatched. Per the germline V gene, CDR1 is LNHDA and CDR2 is SQIVND (reference sequence). This CDR3 comprises 14 residues. The sequenced sample was peripheral blood. The V and J genes are TRBV19 and TRBJ1-2; 8 positions agree with TRBD1. The sequence was obtained from a man aged 50-59 years with active COVID-19. CDR3 in amino acids: CASGQGRLGYGYTF. The CDR3 bases are TGTGCCAGCGGACAGGGCCGGCTAGGCTATGGCTACACCTTC.